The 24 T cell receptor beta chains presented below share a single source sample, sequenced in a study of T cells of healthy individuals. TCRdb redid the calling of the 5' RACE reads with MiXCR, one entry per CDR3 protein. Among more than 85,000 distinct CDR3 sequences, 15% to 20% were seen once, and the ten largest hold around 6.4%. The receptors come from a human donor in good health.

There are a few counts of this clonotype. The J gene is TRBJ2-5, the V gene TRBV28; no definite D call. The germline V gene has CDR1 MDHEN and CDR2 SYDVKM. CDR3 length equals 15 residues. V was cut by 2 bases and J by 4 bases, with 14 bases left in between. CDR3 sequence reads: CASSLALQELETQYF. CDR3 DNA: TGTGCCAGCAGTTTAGCTCTTCAGGAGTTAGAGACCCAGTACTTC.

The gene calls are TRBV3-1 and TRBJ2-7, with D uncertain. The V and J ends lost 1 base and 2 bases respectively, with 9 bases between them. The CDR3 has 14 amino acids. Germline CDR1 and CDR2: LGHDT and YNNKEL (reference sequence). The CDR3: CASSQGRPTYEQYF. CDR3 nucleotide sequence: TGTGCCAGCAGCCAAGGCAGGCCGACCTACGAGCAGTACTTC.

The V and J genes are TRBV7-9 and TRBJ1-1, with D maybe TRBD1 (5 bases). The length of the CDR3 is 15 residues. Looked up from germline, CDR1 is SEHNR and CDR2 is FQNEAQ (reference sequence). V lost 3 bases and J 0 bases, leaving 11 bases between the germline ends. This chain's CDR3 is CASSFTDSLNTEAFF. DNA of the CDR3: TGTGCCAGCAGCTTCACCGACAGCCTGAACACTGAAGCTTTCTTT.

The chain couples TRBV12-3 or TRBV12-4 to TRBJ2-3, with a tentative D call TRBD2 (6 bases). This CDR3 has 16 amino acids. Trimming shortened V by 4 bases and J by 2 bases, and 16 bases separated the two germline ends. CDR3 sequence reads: CASSSGTLKSTDTQYF. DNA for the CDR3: TGTGCCAGCAGTTCCGGGACTCTTAAATCCACAGATACGCAGTATTTT.

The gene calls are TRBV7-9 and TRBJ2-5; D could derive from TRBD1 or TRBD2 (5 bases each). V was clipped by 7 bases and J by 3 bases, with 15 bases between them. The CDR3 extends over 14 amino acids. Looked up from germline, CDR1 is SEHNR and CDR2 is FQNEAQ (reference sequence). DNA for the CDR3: TGTGCCAGCATCCGGGACGGGAAAAAAGAGACCCAGTACTTC. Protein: CASIRDGKKETQYF.

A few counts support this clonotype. CDR3 region: CASSLAGWGGFNEQFF. Here the CDR3 DNA reads TGTGCCAGCAGCTTAGCGGGTTGGGGTGGGTTCAATGAGCAGTTCTTC. J is TRBJ2-1 and V is TRBV7-2; D is ambiguous. Trimming shortened V by 0 bases and J by 6 bases, and 15 bases separated the two germline ends. The CDR3 is 16 amino acids. Germline lookup yields CDR1 SGHTA and CDR2 FQGNSA.

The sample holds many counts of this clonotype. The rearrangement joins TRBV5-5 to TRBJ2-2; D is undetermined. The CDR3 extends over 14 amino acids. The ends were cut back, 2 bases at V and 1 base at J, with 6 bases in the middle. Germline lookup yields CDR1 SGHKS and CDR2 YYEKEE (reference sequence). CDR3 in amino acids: CASSFDGNTGELFF. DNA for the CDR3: TGTGCCAGCAGCTTCGATGGGAACACCGGGGAGCTGTTTTTT.

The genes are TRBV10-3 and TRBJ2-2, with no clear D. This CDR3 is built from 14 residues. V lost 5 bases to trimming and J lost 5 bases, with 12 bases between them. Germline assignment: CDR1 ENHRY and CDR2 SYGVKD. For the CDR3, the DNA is TGTGCCATCAGTAGGACGGTTGAGACCGGGGAGCTGTTTTTT. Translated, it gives CAISRTVETGELFF.

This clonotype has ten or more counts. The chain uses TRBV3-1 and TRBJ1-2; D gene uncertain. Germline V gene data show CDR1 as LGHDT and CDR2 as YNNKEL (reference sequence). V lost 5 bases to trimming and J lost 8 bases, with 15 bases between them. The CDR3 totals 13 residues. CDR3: CASSSPPAVGYTF. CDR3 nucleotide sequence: TGTGCCAGCAGCTCTCCCCCGGCAGTCGGCTACACCTTC.

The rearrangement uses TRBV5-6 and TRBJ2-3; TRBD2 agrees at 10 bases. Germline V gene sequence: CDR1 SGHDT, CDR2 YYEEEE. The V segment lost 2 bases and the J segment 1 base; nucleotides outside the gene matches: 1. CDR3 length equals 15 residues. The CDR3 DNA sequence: TGTGCCAGCAGCTTTGGACTAGCGGGCACAGATACGCAGTATTTT. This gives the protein CASSFGLAGTDTQYF.

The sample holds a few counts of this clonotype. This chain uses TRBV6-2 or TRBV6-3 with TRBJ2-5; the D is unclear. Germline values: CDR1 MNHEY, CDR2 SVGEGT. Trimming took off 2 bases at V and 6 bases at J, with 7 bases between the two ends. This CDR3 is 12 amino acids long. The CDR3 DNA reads TGTGCCAGCAGTTACCCATCGCAGACCCAGTACTTC. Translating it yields CASSYPSQTQYF.

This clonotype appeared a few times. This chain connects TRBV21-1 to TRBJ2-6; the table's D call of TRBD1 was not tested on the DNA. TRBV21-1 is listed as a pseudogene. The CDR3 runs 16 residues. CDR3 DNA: TGTGCCAGCAAGGGGGGTGGGCGGTCTGGGGCCAACGTCCTGACTTTC. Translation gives CASKGGGRSGANVLTF.

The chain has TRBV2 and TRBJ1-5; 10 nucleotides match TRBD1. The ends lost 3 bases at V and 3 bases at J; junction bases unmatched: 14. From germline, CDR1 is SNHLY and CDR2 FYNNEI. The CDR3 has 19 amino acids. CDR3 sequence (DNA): TGTGCCAGCAGTGACCTCCGGGACAGGGGTCGGCACCTCAATCAGCCCCAGCATTTT. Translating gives CASSDLRDRGRHLNQPQHF. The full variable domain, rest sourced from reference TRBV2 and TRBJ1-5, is EPEVTQTPSHQVTQMGQEVILRCVPISNHLYFYWYRQILGQKVEFLVSFYNNEISEKSEIFDDQFSVERPDGSNFTLKIRSTKLEDSAMYFCASSDLRDRGRHLNQPQHFGDGTRLSIL.

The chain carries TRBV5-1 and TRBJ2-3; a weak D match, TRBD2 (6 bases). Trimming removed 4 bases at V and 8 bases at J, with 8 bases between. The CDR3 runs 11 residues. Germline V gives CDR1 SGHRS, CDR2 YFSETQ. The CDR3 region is CASSEAGTQYF. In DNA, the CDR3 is TGCGCCAGCAGCGAAGCGGGTACGCAGTATTTT. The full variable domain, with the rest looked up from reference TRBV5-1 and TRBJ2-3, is KAGVTQTPRYLIKTRGQQVTLSCSPISGHRSVSWYQQTPGQGLQFLFEYFSETQRNKGNFPGRFSGRQFSNSRSEMNVSTLELGDSALYLCASSEAGTQYFGPGTRLTVL.

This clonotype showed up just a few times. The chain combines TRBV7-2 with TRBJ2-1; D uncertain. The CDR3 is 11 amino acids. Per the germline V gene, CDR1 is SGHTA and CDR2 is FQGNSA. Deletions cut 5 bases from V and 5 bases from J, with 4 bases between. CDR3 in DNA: TGTGCCAGCAGCCAGAACAATGAGCAGTTCTTC. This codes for CASSQNNEQFF.

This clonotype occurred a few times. CDR3 bases: TGTGCCACTTGGGACAGCCTTCCCTCTGGGGCCAACGTCCTGACTTTC. This encodes CATWDSLPSGANVLTF. The V call is TRBV10-3, the J call TRBJ2-6; 7 bases fit TRBD1. Trimming took 10 bases from V and 0 from J; bases not matched to a gene: 9. Germline values: CDR1 ENHRY, CDR2 SYGVKD. The CDR3 extends over 16 amino acids.

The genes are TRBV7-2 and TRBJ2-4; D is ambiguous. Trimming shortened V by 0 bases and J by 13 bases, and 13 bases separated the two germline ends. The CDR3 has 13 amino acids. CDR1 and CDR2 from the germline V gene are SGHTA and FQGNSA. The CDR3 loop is CASSLARGGEQYF. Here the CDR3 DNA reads TGTGCCAGCAGCTTAGCGCGAGGCGGAGAACAGTACTTC. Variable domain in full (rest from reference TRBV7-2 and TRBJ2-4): GAGVSQSPSNKVTEKGKDVELRCDPISGHTALYWYRQSLGQGLEFLIYFQGNSAPDKSGLPSDRFSAERTGGSVSTLTIQRTQQEDSAVYLCASSLARGGEQYFGAGTRLSVL.

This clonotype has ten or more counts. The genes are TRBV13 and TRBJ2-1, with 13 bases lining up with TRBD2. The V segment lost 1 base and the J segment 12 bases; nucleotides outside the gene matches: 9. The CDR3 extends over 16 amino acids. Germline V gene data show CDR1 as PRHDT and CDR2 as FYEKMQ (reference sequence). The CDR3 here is CASSLALAGGPGGQFF. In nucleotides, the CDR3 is TGTGCCAGCAGCTTAGCACTAGCGGGGGGGCCAGGTGGGCAGTTCTTC. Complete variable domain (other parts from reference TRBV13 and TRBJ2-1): AAGVIQSPRHLIKEKRETATLKCYPIPRHDTVYWYQQGPGQDPQFLISFYEKMQSDKGSIPDRFSAQQFSDYHSELNMSSLELGDSALYFCASSLALAGGPGGQFFGPGTRLTVL.

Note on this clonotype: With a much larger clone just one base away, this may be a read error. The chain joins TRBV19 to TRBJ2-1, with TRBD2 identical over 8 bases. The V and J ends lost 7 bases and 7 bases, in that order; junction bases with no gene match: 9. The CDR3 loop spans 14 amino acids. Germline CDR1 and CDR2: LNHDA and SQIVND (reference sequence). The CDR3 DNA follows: TGTGCCAGTAAACGGCGGGAGGTTAGAAATGAGCAGTTCTTC. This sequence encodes CASKRREVRNEQFF.

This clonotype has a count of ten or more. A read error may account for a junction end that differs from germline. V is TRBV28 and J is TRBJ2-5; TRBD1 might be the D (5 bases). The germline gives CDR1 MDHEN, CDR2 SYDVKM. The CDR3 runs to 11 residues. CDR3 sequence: CASSYGRAVPF. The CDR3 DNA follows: TGTGCCAGCAGTTACGGCAGGGCTGTGCCCTTC.

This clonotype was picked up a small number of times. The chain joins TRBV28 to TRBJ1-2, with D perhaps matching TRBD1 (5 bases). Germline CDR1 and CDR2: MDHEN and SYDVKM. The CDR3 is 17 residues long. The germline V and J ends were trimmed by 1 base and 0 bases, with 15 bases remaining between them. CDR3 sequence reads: CASSLSILDSANYGYTF. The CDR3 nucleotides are TGTGCCAGCAGTTTATCTATACTCGACAGTGCTAACTATGGCTACACCTTC.

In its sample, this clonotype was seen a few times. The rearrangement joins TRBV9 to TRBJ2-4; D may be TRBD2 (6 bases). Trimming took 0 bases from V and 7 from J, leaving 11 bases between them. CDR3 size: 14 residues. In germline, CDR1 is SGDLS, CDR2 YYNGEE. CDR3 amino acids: CASSVGGDLNIQYF. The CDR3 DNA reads TGTGCCAGCAGCGTAGGGGGGGACCTGAACATTCAGTACTTC.

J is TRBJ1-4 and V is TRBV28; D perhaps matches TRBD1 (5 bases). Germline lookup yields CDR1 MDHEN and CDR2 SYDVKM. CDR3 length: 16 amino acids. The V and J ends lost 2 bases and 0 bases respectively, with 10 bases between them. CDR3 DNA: TGTGCCAGCAGTTTACCCGGGACGGCAACTAATGAAAAACTGTTTTTT. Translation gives CASSLPGTATNEKLFF.

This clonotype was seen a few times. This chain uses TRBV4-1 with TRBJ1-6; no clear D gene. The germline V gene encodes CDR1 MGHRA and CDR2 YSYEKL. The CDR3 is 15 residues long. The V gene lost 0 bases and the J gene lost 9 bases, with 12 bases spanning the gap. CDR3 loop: CASSQDRAGGSPLHF. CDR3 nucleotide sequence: TGCGCCAGCAGCCAAGATCGGGCCGGTGGTTCACCCCTCCACTTT.